The 21 T cell receptor beta chains listed next were all sequenced from one sample in a study of control samples from healthy donors and cancer patients. Here immunoSEQ multiplex PCR was the method, and the copy in TCRdb shows in-frame clones only, minus some. Of some 120,000 clones detected, roughly nine tenths appear once; the ten largest clones hold approximately 1.1%. Sequencing input: PBMCs. The receptors come from a woman aged 50 to 65 with colorectal cancer.

The chain carries TRBV6-1 and TRBJ1-1, with unresolved D. CDR3 length equals 14 residues. Trimming stripped 1 base from V and 10 bases from J, with 16 bases between. CDR1 is MNHNS and CDR2 is SASEGT in the germline V gene. The CDR3 spells CASSEVRTSTGAFF. CDR3 sequence (DNA): TGTGCCAGCAGTGAAGTAAGGACTTCCACGGGAGCTTTCTTT.

J is TRBJ2-3 and V is TRBV3-1 (or the pseudogene TRBV3-2), with D tentatively TRBD2 (6 bases). Germline V gene data show CDR1 as LGHDT and CDR2 as YNNKEL (reference sequence). There are 13 residues in the CDR3. V lost 3 bases, J lost 7 bases, and 11 bases lay in between. CDR3 coding DNA: TGTGCCAGCAGCCAGACCGGGGGAAATACGCAGTATTTT. This codes for CASSQTGGNTQYF.

The CDR3 sequence is CASSVAGGATQYF. The CDR3 DNA is TGTGCCAGCAGCGTAGCCGGGGGGGCTACGCAGTATTTT. The rearrangement links TRBV9 to TRBJ2-3, with 8 bases lining up with TRBD2. Unmatched junction bases numbered 2, after V lost 0 bases and J lost 8 bases. The length of the CDR3 is 13 residues. Germline V gene sequence: CDR1 SGDLS, CDR2 YYNGEE.

The V gene is TRBV5-5, the J gene TRBJ1-2, with D possibly matching TRBD1 (5 bases). V was cut by 1 base and J by 5 bases, with 9 bases left in between. The CDR3 sequence is 13 residues long. CDR1 and CDR2 from the germline V gene are SGHKS and YYEKEE (reference sequence). The CDR3 spells CASSLSRQYGYTF. CDR3 nucleotide sequence: TGTGCCAGCAGCTTGAGCCGACAGTATGGCTACACCTTC.

This clone was counted a few times. The chain recombines TRBV19 with TRBJ1-6; the D is unclear. This CDR3 comprises 14 residues. In germline, CDR1 is LNHDA, CDR2 SQIVND (reference sequence). The V gene lost 5 bases and the J gene lost 7 bases, with 12 bases spanning the gap. The CDR3 loop reads CASSPDSGNSPLHF. The CDR3 coding sequence is TGTGCCAGTAGTCCCGATTCGGGAAATTCACCCCTCCACTTT.

The CDR3 region has the DNA TGTGCCAGCAGTTTACGGGCCCCCTCTGAAGCTTTCTTT. It yields the protein CASSLRAPSEAFF. The chain combines TRBV12-3 or TRBV12-4 with TRBJ1-1; the D is unclear. CDR3 length equals 13 residues. Deletions cut 2 bases from V and 6 bases from J, with 10 bases between.

The chain is built from TRBV5-1 and TRBJ2-1, with 7 bases matching TRBD2. The CDR3 is made up of 18 amino acids. The ends lost 0 bases at V and 6 bases at J; junction bases unmatched: 15. Germline V gene lookup returns CDR1 SGHRS and CDR2 YFSETQ. The CDR3 region is CASSLGAFSGYQGNEQFF. The CDR3 nucleotides read TGCGCCAGCAGCTTGGGGGCATTTAGCGGGTACCAAGGCAATGAGCAGTTCTTC.

The V and J genes are TRBV30 and TRBJ1-2; weak D call: TRBD1 (6 bases). CDR3 length equals 17 residues. CDR1 GTSNPN and CDR2 SVGIG come from the germline V gene (reference sequence). The V and J ends lost 3 bases and 0 bases respectively, with 20 bases between them. CDR3 amino acids: CAWRQRLGGRANYGYTF. The DNA of the CDR3 is TGTGCCTGGAGGCAGAGGTTAGGGGGGAGGGCTAACTATGGCTACACCTTC.

This clone was seen once. The rearrangement links TRBV6-5 to TRBJ2-1; 11 nucleotides align to TRBD2. V was clipped by 0 bases and J by 10 bases; unmatched bases: 5. The length of the CDR3 is 15 residues. Germline V gene lookup returns CDR1 MNHEY and CDR2 SVGAGI. CDR3 sequence (DNA): TGTGCCAGCAGTTACTCACCCCTAGCGGGGGGCGAGCAGTTCTTC. It encodes CASSYSPLAGGEQFF.

The chain joins TRBV29-1 to TRBJ2-7; TRBD1 agrees at 8 bases. CDR1 and CDR2 (germline): SQVTM, ANQGSEA. V lost 4 bases and J lost 1; bases outside the gene matches: 12. The CDR3 has 16 residues. The CDR3 bases are TGCAGCGTTGGGGGAGTGGGACAGGCAGATTCCTACGAGCAGTACTTC. This encodes CSVGGVGQADSYEQYF.

The rearrangement joins TRBV5-6 to TRBJ2-2, with D tentatively TRBD1 (5 bases). The CDR3 spans 14 residues. CDR1 and CDR2 (germline): SGHDT, YYEEEE. Trimming removed 4 bases from V and 9 bases from J, with 16 bases in between. The CDR3 region is CASSGRPDSRELFF. Here the CDR3 DNA reads TGTGCCAGCAGCGGCCGACCCGACAGTAGGGAGCTGTTTTTT.

The chain recombines TRBV5-1 with TRBJ1-2; possible D gene TRBD1, 6 bases. V lost 1 base to trimming and J lost 5 bases, with 15 bases between them. The CDR3 consists of 15 residues. The germline gives CDR1 SGHRS, CDR2 YFSETQ. Written as DNA, the CDR3 is TGCGCCAGCAGCTTGTTTGTCGGGGGCCCGTATGGCTACACCTTC. Its protein product is CASSLFVGGPYGYTF.

The rearrangement joins TRBV13 to TRBJ1-6; D is uncertain. CDR3 length: 15 amino acids. Germline CDR1 and CDR2: PRHDT and FYEKMQ (reference sequence). The V gene lost 0 bases and the J gene lost 5 bases, with 8 bases spanning the gap. The CDR3 loop is CASSLGMRDNSPLHF. The DNA of the CDR3 is TGTGCCAGCAGCTTAGGGATGCGTGATAATTCACCCCTCCACTTT.

V is TRBV7-3 and J is TRBJ1-3; TRBD1 aligns across 9 bases. Germline lookup yields CDR1 SGHTA and CDR2 FQGTGA. The CDR3 contains 16 residues. V was pared by 5 bases and J by 0 bases, with 5 bases of the junction left unmatched. CDR3 in amino acids: CASSPGTGISGNTIYF. In nucleotides, the CDR3 is TGTGCCAGCAGCCCAGGGACAGGGATCTCTGGAAACACCATATATTTT.

This clone was counted a single time. The chain has TRBV27 and TRBJ2-2; TRBD2 matches at 8 bases. Per the germline V gene, CDR1 is MNHEY and CDR2 is SMNVEV (reference sequence). The CDR3 extends over 16 amino acids. V gave up 4 bases and J gave up 6 bases; unmatched junction bases: 10. The DNA for the CDR3 is TGTGCCAGCAGTTCCGACCGGGGGGGACCCGCCGGGGAGCTGTTTTTT. It encodes CASSSDRGGPAGELFF.

The rearrangement links TRBV2 to TRBJ1-5; possibly TRBD1 for D (6 bases). The germline CDR1 and CDR2 sequences are SNHLY and FYNNEI. The CDR3 has 15 amino acids. V shed 4 bases and J shed 3 bases, with 13 bases lying between them. CDR3 bases: TGTGCCAGCAGTGGCCAGGGGTTGTACAATCAGCCCCAGCATTTT. This codes for CASSGQGLYNQPQHF.

The V and J genes are TRBV19 and TRBJ1-4; 8 positions match TRBD1. This CDR3 contains 14 residues. Germline values: CDR1 LNHDA, CDR2 SQIVND (reference sequence). With V trimmed by 5 bases and J by 4 bases, 3 bases remained unmatched. The CDR3 protein is CASSWDRSNEKLFF. The DNA for the CDR3 is TGTGCCAGTAGTTGGGACAGGAGTAATGAAAAACTGTTTTTT.

The V gene is TRBV11-2, the J gene TRBJ1-3; D call uncertain. The CDR3 spans 15 residues. Germline assignment: CDR1 SGHAT and CDR2 FQNNGV. V shed 5 bases and J shed 0 bases, with 11 bases lying between them. CDR3 residues: CASSLLRSSGNTIYF. The DNA for the CDR3 is TGTGCCAGCAGCCTACTCCGGAGCTCTGGAAACACCATATATTTT.

The rearrangement joins TRBV6-1 to TRBJ1-2; D is undetermined. Trimming removed 1 base at V and 6 bases at J, with 9 bases between. The CDR3 totals 13 residues. Germline CDR1 reads MNHNS; CDR2 reads SASEGT. In DNA form, the CDR3 reads TGTGCCAGCAGTGAAGTTTTGGGAGATGGCTACACCTTC. This codes for CASSEVLGDGYTF.

This sequence joins TRBV11-2 and TRBJ2-7; a possible D gene is TRBD2 (6 bases). Per the germline V gene, CDR1 is SGHAT and CDR2 is FQNNGV. Trimming took 3 bases from V and 3 from J, leaving 6 bases between them. The CDR3 covers 12 residues. For the CDR3, the DNA is TGTGCCAGCAGCTTGGACTACTACGAGCAGTACTTC. Translation: CASSLDYYEQYF.

V gene TRBV14 combines with J gene TRBJ2-7, with a tentative D call TRBD2 (5 bases). This CDR3 is 13 amino acids long. Germline CDR1 reads SGHDN; CDR2 reads FVKESK. The V end was cut by 1 base, the J end by 5 bases, with 9 bases between. CDR3 bases: TGTGCCAGCAGCCAAGCGGGATGGCACGAGCAGTACTTC. Its protein product is CASSQAGWHEQYF.